One TCR beta chain is described in this entry. Its antigen is currently unknown. Other DNA sequences in the sample encode the same CDR3. Clones were sequenced by immunoSEQ multiplex PCR, and TCRdb holds only the in-frame ones, with some missing. The data show 630,000 or so clones, 95% to 98% seen once. Looked up from germline, CDR1 is SQVTM and CDR2 is ANQGSEA. V was pared by 2 bases and J by 10 bases, with 12 bases between. This CDR3 contains 12 residues. Selected positively for CCR7 and CD45RO-negative, naive CD8 cells excluded terminally differentiated effector memory CD45RA+ cells. Donors comprised only Caucasian adults living in Nashville, Tennessee. These data originate in a study of shared clonotypes between healthy human individuals. Background on the study: Those who served as donors were two women and three men between the ages of 18 and 49. Study findings and constraints: For sorted subsets, rarefaction showed incomplete sequencing despite large depth.

The V and J genes are TRBV29-1 and TRBJ2-1; D is possibly TRBD1 or TRBD2 (6 bases each). The sequencing input was naive CD8+ T cells sorted from blood. This TCR was recovered from a man aged 30 to 39 in good health. CDR3 amino acids: CSVERLGGEQFF. The DNA for the CDR3 is TGCAGCGTTGAAAGGTTAGGGGGGGAGCAGTTCTTC.